This T cell receptor (beta chain) was recorded in a study of chemoradiotherapy in HPV16-positive cancers. Clones were sequenced by immunoSEQ multiplex PCR, and TCRdb holds only the in-frame ones, with some missing. Of more than 1,500 clones in the sample, roughly 77% were seen once. V lost 2 bases and J lost 0, with 14 bases in between. In germline, CDR1 is SGHVS, CDR2 FQNEAQ. The CDR3 is made up of 17 amino acids. This TCR was recovered from a human donor with HPV-associated anogenital cancer. V is TRBV7-8 and J is TRBJ1-5; D unclear. This specimen consisted of tumor tissue, obtained from a patient who underwent chemoradiotherapy. The CDR3 reads CASSLKWTDYSNQPQHF. For the CDR3, the DNA is TGTGCCAGCAGCTTAAAATGGACGGACTATAGCAATCAGCCCCAGCATTTT.